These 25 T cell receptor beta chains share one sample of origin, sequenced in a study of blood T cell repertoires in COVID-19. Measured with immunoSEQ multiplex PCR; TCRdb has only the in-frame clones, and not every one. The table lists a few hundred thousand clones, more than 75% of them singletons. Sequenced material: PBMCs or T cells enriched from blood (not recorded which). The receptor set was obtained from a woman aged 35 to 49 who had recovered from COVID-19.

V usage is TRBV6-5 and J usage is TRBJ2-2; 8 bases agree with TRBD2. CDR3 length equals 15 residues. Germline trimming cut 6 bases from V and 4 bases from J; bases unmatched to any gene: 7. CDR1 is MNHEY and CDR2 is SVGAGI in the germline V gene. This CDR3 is CASRRAGASTGELFF. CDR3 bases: TGTGCCAGCAGACGAGCGGGAGCGTCCACCGGGGAGCTGTTTTTT.

Here the CDR3 DNA reads TGTGCCAGCAGCCTTGGACAGCTGCTTAACTATGGCTACACCTTC. Translation: CASSLGQLLNYGYTF. The rearrangement uses TRBV5-4 and TRBJ1-2, with D tentatively TRBD1 (6 bases). Germline CDR1 is SGHNT and CDR2 is YYREEE (reference sequence). The CDR3 totals 15 residues. Deletions cut 4 bases from V and 1 base from J, with 14 bases between.

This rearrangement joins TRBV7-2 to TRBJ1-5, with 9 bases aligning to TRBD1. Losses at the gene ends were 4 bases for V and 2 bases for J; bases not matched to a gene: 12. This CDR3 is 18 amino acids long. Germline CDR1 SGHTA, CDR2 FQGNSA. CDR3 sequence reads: CASSSGQGYSWGNQPQHF. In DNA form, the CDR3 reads TGTGCCAGCAGCTCGGGACAGGGTTACTCTTGGGGCAATCAGCCCCAGCATTTT. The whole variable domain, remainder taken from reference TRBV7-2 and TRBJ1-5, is GAGVSQSPSNKVTEKGKDVELRCDPISGHTALYWYRQSLGQGLEFLIYFQGNSAPDKSGLPSDRFSAERTGGSVSTLTIQRTQQEDSAVYLCASSSGQGYSWGNQPQHFGDGTRLSIL.

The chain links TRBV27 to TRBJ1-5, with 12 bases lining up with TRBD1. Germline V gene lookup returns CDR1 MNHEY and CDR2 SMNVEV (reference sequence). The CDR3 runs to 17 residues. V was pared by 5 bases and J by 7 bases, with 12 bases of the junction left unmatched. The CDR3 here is CASSPLGTGGGGQPQHF. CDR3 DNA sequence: TGTGCCAGCAGTCCACTCGGGACAGGGGGCGGTGGGCAGCCCCAGCATTTT.

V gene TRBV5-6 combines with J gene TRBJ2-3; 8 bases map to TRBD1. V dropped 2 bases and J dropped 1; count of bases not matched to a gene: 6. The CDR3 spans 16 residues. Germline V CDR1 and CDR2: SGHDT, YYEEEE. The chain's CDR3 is CASSLRRDRRTDTQYF. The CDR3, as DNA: TGTGCCAGCAGCTTAAGACGGGACAGGCGCACAGATACGCAGTATTTT.

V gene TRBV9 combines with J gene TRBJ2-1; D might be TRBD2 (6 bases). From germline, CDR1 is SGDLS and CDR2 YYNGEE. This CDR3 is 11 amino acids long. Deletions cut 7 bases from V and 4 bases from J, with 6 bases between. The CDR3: CASGRYNEQFF. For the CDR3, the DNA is TGTGCCAGCGGGAGGTACAATGAGCAGTTCTTC.

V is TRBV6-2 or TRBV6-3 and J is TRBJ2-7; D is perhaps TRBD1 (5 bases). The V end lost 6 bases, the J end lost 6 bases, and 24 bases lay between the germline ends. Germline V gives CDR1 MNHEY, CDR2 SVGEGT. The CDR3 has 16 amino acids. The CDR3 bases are TGTGCCAGCAGCCTGCTTGGTCAGGGAAAGGTGGGCGAGCAGTACTTC. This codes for CASSLLGQGKVGEQYF.

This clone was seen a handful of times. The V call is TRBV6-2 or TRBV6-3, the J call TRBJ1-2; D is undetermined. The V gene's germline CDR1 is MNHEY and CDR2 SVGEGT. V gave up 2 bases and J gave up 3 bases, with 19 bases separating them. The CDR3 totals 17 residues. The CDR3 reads CASSYRPARRHDYGYTF. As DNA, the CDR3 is TGTGCCAGCAGTTACCGCCCAGCCCGGCGGCACGACTATGGCTACACCTTC.

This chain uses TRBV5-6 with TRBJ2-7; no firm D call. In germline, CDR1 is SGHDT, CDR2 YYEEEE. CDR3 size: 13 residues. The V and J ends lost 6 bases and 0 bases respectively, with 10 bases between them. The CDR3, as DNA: TGTGCCAGCAATCAAGCGCACTCCTACGAGCAGTACTTC. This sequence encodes CASNQAHSYEQYF.

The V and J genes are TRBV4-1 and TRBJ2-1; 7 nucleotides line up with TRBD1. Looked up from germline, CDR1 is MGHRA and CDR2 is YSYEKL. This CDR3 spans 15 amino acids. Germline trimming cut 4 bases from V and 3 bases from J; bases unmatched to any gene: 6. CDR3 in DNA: TGCGCCAGCAGCCGAGGGGGCGTTAACTACAATGAGCAGTTCTTC. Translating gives CASSRGGVNYNEQFF.

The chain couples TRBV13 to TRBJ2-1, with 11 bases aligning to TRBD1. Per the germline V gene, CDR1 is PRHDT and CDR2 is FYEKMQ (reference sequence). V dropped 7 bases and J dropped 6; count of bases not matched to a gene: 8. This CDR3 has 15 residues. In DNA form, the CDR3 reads TGTGCCAGCAACTGGGACAGGGGGAGTCGCAATGAGCAGTTCTTC. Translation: CASNWDRGSRNEQFF. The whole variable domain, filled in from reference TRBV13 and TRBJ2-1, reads AAGVIQSPRHLIKEKRETATLKCYPIPRHDTVYWYQQGPGQDPQFLISFYEKMQSDKGSIPDRFSAQQFSDYHSELNMSSLELGDSALYFCASNWDRGSRNEQFFGPGTRLTVL.

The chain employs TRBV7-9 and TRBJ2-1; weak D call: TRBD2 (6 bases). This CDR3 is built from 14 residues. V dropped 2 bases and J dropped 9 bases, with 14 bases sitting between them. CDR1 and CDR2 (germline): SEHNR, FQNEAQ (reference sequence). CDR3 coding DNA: TGTGCCAGCAGCTTAAGAGGGGCCGGGGGTGAGCAGTTCTTC. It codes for CASSLRGAGGEQFF.

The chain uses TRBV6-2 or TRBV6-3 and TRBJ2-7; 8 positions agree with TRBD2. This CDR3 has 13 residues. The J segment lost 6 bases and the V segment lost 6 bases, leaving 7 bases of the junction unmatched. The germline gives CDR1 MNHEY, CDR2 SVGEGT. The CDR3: CASSGRVQGEQYF. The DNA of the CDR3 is TGTGCCAGCAGCGGGAGGGTTCAGGGCGAGCAGTACTTC.

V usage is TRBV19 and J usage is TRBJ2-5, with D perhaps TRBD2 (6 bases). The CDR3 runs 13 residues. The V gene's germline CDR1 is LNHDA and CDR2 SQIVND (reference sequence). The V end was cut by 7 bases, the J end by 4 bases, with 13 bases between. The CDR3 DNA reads TGTGCCAGTACCCCTGGGGGGACAGAGACCCAGTACTTC. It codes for CASTPGGTETQYF.

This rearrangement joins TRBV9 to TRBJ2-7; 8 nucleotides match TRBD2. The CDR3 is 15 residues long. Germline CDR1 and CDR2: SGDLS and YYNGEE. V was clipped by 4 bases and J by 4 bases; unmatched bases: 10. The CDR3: CASSLTGGERYEQYF. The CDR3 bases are TGTGCCAGCAGCCTCACGGGGGGGGAGAGGTACGAGCAGTACTTC. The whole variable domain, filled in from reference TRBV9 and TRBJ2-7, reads DSGVTQTPKHLITATGQRVTLRCSPRSGDLSVYWYQQSLDQGLQFLIQYYNGEERAKGNILERFSAQQFPDLHSELNLSSLELGDSALYFCASSLTGGERYEQYFGPGTRLTVT.

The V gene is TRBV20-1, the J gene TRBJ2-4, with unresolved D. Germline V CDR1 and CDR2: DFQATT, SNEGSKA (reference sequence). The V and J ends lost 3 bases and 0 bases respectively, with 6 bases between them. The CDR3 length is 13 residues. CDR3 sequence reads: CSASGRAKNIQYF. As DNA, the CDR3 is TGCAGTGCTAGTGGCAGAGCCAAAAACATTCAGTACTTC.

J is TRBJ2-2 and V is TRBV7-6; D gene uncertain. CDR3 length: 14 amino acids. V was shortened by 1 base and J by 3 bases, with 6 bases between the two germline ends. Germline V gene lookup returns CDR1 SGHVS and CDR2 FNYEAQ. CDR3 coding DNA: TGTGCCAGCAGCTTAGAAGGAGACACCGGGGAGCTGTTTTTT. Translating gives CASSLEGDTGELFF.

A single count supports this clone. The CDR3 is CASSEIAGGGETQYF. CDR3 nucleotide sequence: TGCGCCAGCAGCGAAATAGCGGGAGGGGGAGAGACCCAGTACTTC. The rearrangement uses TRBV5-1 and TRBJ2-5, with 11 nucleotides matching TRBD2. CDR3 length: 15 residues. Per the germline V gene, CDR1 is SGHRS and CDR2 is YFSETQ. V lost 4 bases to trimming and J lost 4 bases; unmatched junction nucleotides: 6.

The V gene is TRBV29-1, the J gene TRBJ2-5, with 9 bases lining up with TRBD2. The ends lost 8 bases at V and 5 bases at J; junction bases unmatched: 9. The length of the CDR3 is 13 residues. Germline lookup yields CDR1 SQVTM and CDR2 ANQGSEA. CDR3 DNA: TGCAGCTCTTCGAGGCGGGAGGGGGAGACCCAGTACTTC. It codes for CSSSRREGETQYF.

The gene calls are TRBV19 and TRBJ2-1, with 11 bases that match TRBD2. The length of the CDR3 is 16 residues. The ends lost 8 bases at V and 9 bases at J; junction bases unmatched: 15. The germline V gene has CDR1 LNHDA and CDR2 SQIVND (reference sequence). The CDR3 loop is CASLPAHSGRVSEQFF. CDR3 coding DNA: TGTGCCAGTCTCCCGGCGCATAGCGGGAGGGTGTCTGAGCAGTTCTTC.

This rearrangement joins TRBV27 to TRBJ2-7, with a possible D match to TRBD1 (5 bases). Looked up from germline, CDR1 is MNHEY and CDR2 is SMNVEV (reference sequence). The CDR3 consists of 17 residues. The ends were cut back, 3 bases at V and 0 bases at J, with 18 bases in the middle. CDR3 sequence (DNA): TGTGCCAGCAGTTTTGGGGCAGGGCAAGGAACCTCCTACGAGCAGTACTTC. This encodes CASSFGAGQGTSYEQYF.

The CDR3 here is CATSRDGLAGVSTGELFF. The CDR3 region has the DNA TGTGCCACCAGCAGAGACGGACTAGCGGGAGTCAGCACCGGGGAGCTGTTTTTT. The chain has TRBV15 and TRBJ2-2; 13 positions match TRBD2. The CDR3 extends over 18 amino acids. Germline CDR1 LNHNV, CDR2 YYDKDF (reference sequence). V shed 0 bases, J shed 4 bases, and the junction held 5 bases outside the gene matches.

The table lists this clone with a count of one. For the CDR3, the DNA is TGTGCCAGCAGCTTATTGGACAGGGAGAACTATGGCTACACCTTC. Translated: CASSLLDRENYGYTF. The V call is TRBV7-9, the J call TRBJ1-2; TRBD1 matches 8 bases. Germline lookup yields CDR1 SEHNR and CDR2 FQNEAQ (reference sequence). The CDR3 has 15 residues. V lost 2 bases, J lost 2 bases, and 4 bases stayed unmatched.

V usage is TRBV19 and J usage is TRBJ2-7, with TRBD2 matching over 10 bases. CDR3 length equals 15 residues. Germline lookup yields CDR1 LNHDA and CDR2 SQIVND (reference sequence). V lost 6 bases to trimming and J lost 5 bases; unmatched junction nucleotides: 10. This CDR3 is CASSRAGGPWNEQYF. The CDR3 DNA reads TGTGCCAGTAGCCGAGCGGGAGGGCCTTGGAACGAGCAGTACTTC.

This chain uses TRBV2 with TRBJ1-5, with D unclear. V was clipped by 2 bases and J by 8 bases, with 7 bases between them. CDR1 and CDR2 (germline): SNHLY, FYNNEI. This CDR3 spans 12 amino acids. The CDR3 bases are TGTGCCAGCAGTGAAAATGCGAAGCCCCAGCATTTT. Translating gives CASSENAKPQHF.